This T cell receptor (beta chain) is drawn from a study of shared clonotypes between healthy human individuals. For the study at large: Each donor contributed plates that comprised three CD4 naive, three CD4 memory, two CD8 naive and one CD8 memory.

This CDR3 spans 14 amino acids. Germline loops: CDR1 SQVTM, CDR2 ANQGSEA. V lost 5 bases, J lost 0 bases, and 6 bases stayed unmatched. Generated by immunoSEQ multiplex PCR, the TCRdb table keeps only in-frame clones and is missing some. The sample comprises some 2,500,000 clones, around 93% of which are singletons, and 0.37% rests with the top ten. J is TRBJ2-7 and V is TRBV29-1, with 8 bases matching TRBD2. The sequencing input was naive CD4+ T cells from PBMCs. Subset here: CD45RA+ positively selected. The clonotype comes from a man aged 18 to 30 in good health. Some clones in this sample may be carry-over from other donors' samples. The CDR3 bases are TGCAGCGTTCGACTAGCGTACGACTCCTACGAGCAGTACTTC. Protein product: CSVRLAYDSYEQYF.